The clone carrying this TCR beta chain has a count of ten or more. Antigen specificity is unknown. This CDR3 comprises 14 residues. Trimming cost V 5 bases and J 5 bases, with 13 bases left between them. Germline V gene lookup returns CDR1 SGHTA and CDR2 FQGTGA. These data belong to a study of CD8+CD57+ T cells in acquired aplastic anemia. Study-level results: Patients and controls shared fewer than 30 CD8+ CDR3 sequences.

Patients picked for sequencing had shown CD8+CD57+ cell expansion detected by flow cytometry. Genomic DNA was employed as the template in profiling TCR beta VDJ and CDR3. TCRdb redid the calling of the reads with MiXCR, one entry per CDR3 protein. The sample holds hundreds of thousands of distinct CDR3 sequences, about a third seen once. The receptor's source is a human donor with aplastic anemia. The chain employs TRBV7-3 and TRBJ2-1; D unclear. Sequenced: sorted CD4+, CD8+, or CD8+CD57+ T cells (not recorded which) from PBMCs. This CDR3 is CASSPFVRHNEQFF. The CDR3 bases are TGTGCCAGCAGCCCCTTTGTGCGGCACAATGAGCAGTTCTTC.